This T cell receptor (beta chain) was identified in a study of Ad26.COV2.S vaccination and SARS-CoV-2 variants. Study in general: Donor joined the COV1001 Ad26.COV2.S trial arm. In the study, Ad26.COV2.S was injected intramuscularly once, or twice 56 days apart.

Treatment specified: about 20 received Ad26.COV2.S at low or high dose, single or two shots; a few received placebo; per-sample allocation not given. Sampling occurred on day 63 after the first vaccine or placebo injection. Trimming removed 2 bases from V and 4 bases from J; junction bases left unmatched: 6. This CDR3 is 16 amino acids long. The V gene's germline CDR1 is KGHSH and CDR2 LQKENI. Data came from immunoSEQ multiplex PCR; TCRdb stores just in-frame clones and leaves some out. Of approximately 340,000 clones in the sample, about 88% were seen once. The rearrangement links TRBV18 to TRBJ2-3; 10 bases match TRBD2. This material consisted of peripheral blood, taken in a trial of Ad26.COV2.S vaccine versus placebo. This clonotype originated in a person aged 18-65 years who received the Ad26.COV2.S COVID-19 vaccine or a placebo. This CDR3 reads CASSPVAGGPPDTQYF. The CDR3 DNA reads TGTGCCAGCTCACCAGTAGCGGGGGGCCCCCCAGATACGCAGTATTTT. Using reference TRBV18 and TRBJ2-3 for the parts outside the CDR3, the full variable domain is NAGVMQNPRHLVRRRGQEARLRCSPMKGHSHVYWYRQLPEEGLKFMVYLQKENIIDESGMPKERFSAEFPKEGPSILRIQQVVRGDSAAYFCASSPVAGGPPDTQYFGPGTRLTVL.